Shown below are 8 T cell receptor beta chains from a single sample sequenced in a study of STAT5B mutations in CD4+ large granular lymphocyte leukemia. The method was immunoSEQ multiplex PCR; TCRdb's version includes in-frame clones alone and lacks a portion of them. The sample has roughly 48,000 clones; 55% to 75% are singletons. The sequenced material came from CD4+ T cells from blood buffy coats. The receptors here all came from a human donor in good health.

This chain connects TRBV6-5 to TRBJ2-1, with D possibly matching TRBD1 (6 bases). V lost 0 bases and J 7 bases, leaving 13 bases between the germline ends. The CDR3 spans 15 residues. Germline CDR1 and CDR2: MNHEY and SVGAGI. The DNA for the CDR3 is TGTGCCAGCAGTTACTCAGCGGTACAGGGTAATGAGCAGTTCTTC. Its translation is CASSYSAVQGNEQFF.

The rearrangement links TRBV6-5 to TRBJ1-2, with D perhaps TRBD1 (6 bases). Between the trimmed V and J ends, which lost 6 bases and 8 bases, there was a span of 19 bases. This CDR3 is 14 amino acids long. Germline V gene data show CDR1 as MNHEY and CDR2 as SVGAGI. In nucleotides, the CDR3 is TGTGCCAGCAGGGAAGACCAGGGGCTTCTAGGCTACACCTTC. This sequence encodes CASREDQGLLGYTF.

This clone was seen more than once but under ten times. The J gene is TRBJ2-2, the V gene TRBV15; 9 bases match TRBD1. The CDR3 consists of 16 residues. The ends lost 0 bases at V and 8 bases at J; junction bases unmatched: 7. CDR1 is LNHNV and CDR2 is YYDKDF in the germline V gene (reference sequence). The CDR3 coding sequence is TGTGCCACCAGCAGAGATCGGACAGGGGTGGTGGGGGAGCTGTTTTTT. Translation: CATSRDRTGVVGELFF.

J is TRBJ2-3 and V is TRBV7-9, with D tentatively TRBD1 or TRBD2 (5 bases each). There are 12 residues in the CDR3. Trimming removed 3 bases at V and 8 bases at J, with 9 bases between. The germline V gene has CDR1 SEHNR and CDR2 FQNEAQ (reference sequence). CDR3 nucleotide sequence: TGTGCCAGCAGCTTGAGGGGTGGTACGCAGTATTTT. Protein: CASSLRGGTQYF.

V is TRBV28 and J is TRBJ1-2; 7 bases line up with TRBD1. Unmatched junction bases numbered 2, after V lost 7 bases and J lost 0 bases. This CDR3 comprises 13 residues. CDR1 is MDHEN and CDR2 is SYDVKM in the germline V gene. CDR3 coding DNA: TGTGCCAGCACCCAGGGGGCTAACTATGGCTACACCTTC. It translates to CASTQGANYGYTF.

This chain joins TRBV2 and TRBJ1-1, with 7 positions matching TRBD1. V was pared by 5 bases and J by 0 bases, with 3 bases of the junction left unmatched. This CDR3 has 14 residues. CDR1 SNHLY and CDR2 FYNNEI come from the germline V gene. CDR3 protein: CASSWGTVNTEAFF. The CDR3, as DNA: TGTGCCAGCAGTTGGGGGACAGTGAACACTGAAGCTTTCTTT. The variable domain in full, with the rest retrieved from reference TRBV2 and TRBJ1-1, is EPEVTQTPSHQVTQMGQEVILRCVPISNHLYFYWYRQILGQKVEFLVSFYNNEISEKSEIFDDQFSVERPDGSNFTLKIRSTKLEDSAMYFCASSWGTVNTEAFFGQGTRLTVV.

The genes are TRBV18 and TRBJ2-7; 9 bases match TRBD1. V lost 1 base, J lost 6 bases, and 4 bases stayed unmatched. The CDR3 length is 14 residues. Per the germline V gene, CDR1 is KGHSH and CDR2 is LQKENI. The DNA for the CDR3 is TGTGCCAGCTCACCACAAGACAGGGGGTCCGAGCAGTACTTC. Its protein is CASSPQDRGSEQYF.

The gene calls are TRBV10-3 and TRBJ2-7, with a possible D match to TRBD1 (6 bases). The germline V gene encodes CDR1 ENHRY and CDR2 SYGVKD. V lost 3 bases and J lost 4, with 7 bases in between. This CDR3 spans 12 amino acids. The CDR3 loop reads CAISEQGYEQYV. CDR3 bases: TGTGCCATCAGTGAACAGGGATACGAGCAGTACGTC.